A single sample gave rise to the 14 T cell receptor beta chains below, sequenced in a study of T cells in Graves' hyperthyroidism and ophthalmopathy. The source material, RNA transcripts, was used to amplify TCR beta CDR3 regions. HTBI primers drove first-round RT-PCR of the TCR CDR3. TCRdb fed the multiplex PCR reads into MiXCR, producing one record per CDR3 protein. Of about 270,000 distinct CDR3 sequences in the sample, under 30% are singletons; the top ten hold approximately 30%. Sequenced input: blood. Receptors originate from a man aged 35-49 years with Graves' hyperthyroidism that later progressed to Graves' ophthalmopathy.

The CDR3: CASSTRFGGGSYEQYF. The CDR3 bases are TGTGCCAGCAGTACCCGCTTCGGGGGAGGCTCCTACGAGCAGTACTTC. J is TRBJ2-7 and V is TRBV6-1; a possible D gene is TRBD2 (6 bases). This CDR3 is built from 16 residues. Looked up from germline, CDR1 is MNHNS and CDR2 is SASEGT. The V end was cut by 5 bases, the J end by 0 bases, with 17 bases between.

The rearrangement uses TRBV14 and TRBJ2-5, with 10 positions matching TRBD2. J gave up 5 bases and V 0 bases, and 15 bases lay outside the gene matches. This CDR3 region has 19 residues. Germline CDR1 SGHDN, CDR2 FVKESK. CDR3 coding DNA: TGTGCCAGCAGCCAAGATCTGGTCACTCTAGCGGGAGTGTTGGAGACCCAGTACTTC. It translates to CASSQDLVTLAGVLETQYF.

This clonotype was seen a few times. This chain connects TRBV10-3 to TRBJ2-3; possibly TRBD2 for D (6 bases). The CDR3 is 18 residues long. V was cut by 6 bases and J by 0 bases, with 22 bases left in between. CDR1 and CDR2 from the germline V gene are ENHRY and SYGVKD. The CDR3 here is CAISQRAPNSGSTDTQYF. In DNA form, the CDR3 reads TGTGCCATCAGCCAACGAGCCCCCAATAGCGGAAGCACAGATACGCAGTATTTT.

This clonotype was detected ten times or more. This sequence joins TRBV29-1 and TRBJ2-7; D is perhaps TRBD2 (5 bases). Germline V gene data show CDR1 as SQVTM and CDR2 as ANQGSEA. The CDR3 has 13 residues. Trimming removed 4 bases from V and 0 bases from J, with 10 bases in between. CDR3 amino acids: CSVAGLSSYEQYF. The CDR3 coding sequence is TGCAGCGTTGCCGGACTCAGCTCCTACGAGCAGTACTTC.

The chain uses TRBV6-2 or TRBV6-3 and TRBJ1-5; weak D call: TRBD1 (6 bases). This CDR3 is built from 16 residues. Germline V gives CDR1 MNHEY, CDR2 SVGEGT. Trimming shortened V by 5 bases and J by 2 bases, and 16 bases separated the two germline ends. DNA of the CDR3: TGTGCCAGCAGTAGCACCGCCTACAGGGGCAATCAGCCCCAGCATTTT. Protein product: CASSSTAYRGNQPQHF.

This clonotype appeared many times. The rearrangement uses TRBV18 and TRBJ1-6; tentatively, D is TRBD1 (6 bases). V gave up 2 bases and J gave up 9 bases, with 14 bases separating them. This CDR3 comprises 15 residues. CDR1 and CDR2 from the germline V gene are KGHSH and LQKENI. CDR3 in amino acids: CASSPNTGRASPLHF. The CDR3 coding sequence is TGTGCCAGCTCACCAAATACAGGGAGGGCTTCACCCCTCCACTTT.

This clonotype was observed many times. The V gene is TRBV19, the J gene TRBJ1-2; possible D gene TRBD1, 6 bases. This CDR3 contains 15 residues. Germline lookup yields CDR1 LNHDA and CDR2 SQIVND (reference sequence). The V gene lost 3 bases and the J gene lost 6 bases, with 17 bases spanning the gap. CDR3 protein: CASSMIGQGTHGYTF. The CDR3 nucleotides read TGTGCCAGTAGTATGATCGGCCAGGGGACCCATGGCTACACCTTC.

The sample holds one count of this clonotype. The chain couples TRBV28 to TRBJ2-5, with 7 bases lining up with TRBD2. The CDR3 is 15 amino acids. Germline V CDR1 and CDR2: MDHEN, SYDVKM. With V trimmed by 6 bases and J by 5 bases, 12 bases remained unmatched. The CDR3 here is CASRPEREGLETQYF. CDR3 DNA: TGTGCCAGCAGACCCGAGCGGGAAGGGTTGGAGACCCAGTACTTC.

There are many counts of this clonotype. V usage is TRBV27 and J usage is TRBJ2-7, with unresolved D. Germline V CDR1 and CDR2: MNHEY, SMNVEV (reference sequence). This CDR3 has 11 residues. The V end lost 5 bases, the J end lost 6 bases, and 8 bases lay between the germline ends. CDR3 sequence (DNA): TGTGCCAGCAGTAACAAGATCGAGCAGTACTTC. This translates into CASSNKIEQYF.

This clonotype was counted at least ten times. The chain combines TRBV12-3 or TRBV12-4 with TRBJ1-5, with a possible D match to TRBD1 (6 bases). Trimming pared 6 bases from V and 5 bases from J, leaving 17 bases between. The CDR3 is 15 residues long. In DNA, the CDR3 is TGTGCCAGCAGCCCCGCAGGGGCGACTGATCAGCCCCAGCATTTT. Translation: CASSPAGATDQPQHF.

This clonotype was seen only a few times. The chain carries TRBV29-1 and TRBJ1-2; no reliable D call. The germline V and J ends were trimmed by 5 bases and 5 bases, with 12 bases remaining between them. CDR1 is SQVTM, CDR2 ANQGSEA, per germline. The CDR3 runs to 12 residues. The CDR3, as DNA: TGCAGCGTTAATACACTCTCGTATGGCTACACCTTC. As protein: CSVNTLSYGYTF. Complete variable domain (other parts from reference TRBV29-1 and TRBJ1-2): SAVISQKPSRDICQRGTSLTIQCQVDSQVTMMFWYRQQPGQSLTLIATANQGSEATYESGFVIDKFPISRPNLTFSTLTVSNMSPEDSSIYLCSVNTLSYGYTFGSGTRLTVV.

This clonotype was detected many times. This chain links TRBV6-1 with TRBJ2-4, with D perhaps matching TRBD1 or TRBD2 (5 bases each). The V gene lost 1 base and the J gene lost 0 bases, with 16 bases spanning the gap. The CDR3 runs to 18 residues. Per germline, CDR1 MNHNS and CDR2 SASEGT. CDR3 residues: CASSEEGPTSRAKNIQYF. CDR3 DNA sequence: TGTGCCAGCAGTGAAGAGGGGCCTACTAGTCGAGCCAAAAACATTCAGTACTTC.

The chain is built from TRBV18 and TRBJ1-5; TRBD1 aligns across 10 bases. V was clipped by 3 bases and J by 6 bases; unmatched bases: 2. The CDR3 sequence is 14 residues long. The germline gives CDR1 KGHSH, CDR2 LQKENI. The CDR3 sequence is CASSPGQGGQPQHF. The CDR3 nucleotides are TGTGCCAGCTCACCTGGACAGGGGGGTCAGCCCCAGCATTTT.

There are many counts of this clonotype. The gene calls are TRBV4-1 and TRBJ1-5, with TRBD1 as a possible D gene (6 bases). This CDR3 has 17 residues. V lost 1 base, J lost 0 bases, and 13 bases lay in between. Looked up from germline, CDR1 is MGHRA and CDR2 is YSYEKL. Here the CDR3 DNA reads TGCGCCAGCAGCCAAGTACGGGGGGCTCTTAGCAATCAGCCCCAGCATTTT. It codes for CASSQVRGALSNQPQHF.